Only one count was recorded for the clone carrying this TCR beta chain. A v3.0 immunoSEQ assay was performed at survey level. Generated by immunoSEQ multiplex PCR, the TCRdb table keeps only in-frame clones and is missing some. Of 25,000 to 35,000 clones in the sample, almost 95% were seen once. The data belong to a study of long-term antiretroviral therapy in people with HIV. CDR3 length: 12 residues. The J segment lost 3 bases and the V segment lost 7 bases, leaving 2 bases of the junction unmatched. CDR1 is SQVTM, CDR2 ANQGSEA, per germline. This sequence originates from a man aged 50-59 years with HIV. V and J are TRBV29-1 and TRBJ1-1; 10 bases are a match to TRBD1. Sequencing used unsorted PBMCs, obtained roughly 7.1 years after starting antiretroviral therapy. This chain's CDR3 is CSGTGGYTEAFF. CDR3 DNA sequence: TGCAGCGGGACAGGGGGGTACACTGAAGCTTTCTTT. The variable domain in full, completed from reference TRBV29-1 and TRBJ1-1, reads SAVISQKPSRDICQRGTSLTIQCQVDSQVTMMFWYRQQPGQSLTLIATANQGSEATYESGFVIDKFPISRPNLTFSTLTVSNMSPEDSSIYLCSGTGGYTEAFFGQGTRLTVV.